Each of the 26 T cell receptor beta chains below was sequenced from the same sample in a study of blood T cell repertoires in COVID-19. Clones were sequenced by immunoSEQ multiplex PCR, and TCRdb holds only the in-frame ones, with some missing. The sample includes about 210,000 clones, 65% to 90% of them seen just once. Sequencing used peripheral blood. These receptors were obtained from a woman in her 70s with COVID-19, enrolled during active disease.

The chain links TRBV7-9 to TRBJ2-5; 13 bases are shared with TRBD2. The CDR3 has 14 residues. Looked up from germline, CDR1 is SEHNR and CDR2 is FQNEAQ (reference sequence). V lost 0 bases, J lost 10 bases, and 2 bases stayed unmatched. In DNA form, the CDR3 reads TGTGCCAGCAGCTTAGCGGGACTAGCGGGGTTCCAGTACTTC. This codes for CASSLAGLAGFQYF.

Comment on this clone: This same CDR3 is encoded by further DNA sequences in the sample. This sequence joins TRBV5-1 and TRBJ1-1; D not resolved. CDR1 and CDR2 (germline): SGHRS, YFSETQ. Trimming took 1 base from V and 0 from J, leaving 4 bases between them. The CDR3 spans 13 residues. CDR3 DNA: TGCGCCAGCAGCTTGTCTATGAACACTGAAGCTTTCTTT. Protein product: CASSLSMNTEAFF.

V gene TRBV7-2 combines with J gene TRBJ1-1; possible D gene TRBD1, 5 bases. The V gene lost 7 bases and the J gene lost 0 bases, with 12 bases spanning the gap. Per germline, CDR1 SGHTA and CDR2 FQGNSA. The CDR3 is 14 amino acids. CDR3 amino acids: CASNRQIMNTEAFF. DNA for the CDR3: TGTGCCAGCAACCGACAGATCATGAACACTGAAGCTTTCTTT.

The V call is TRBV9, the J call TRBJ2-3; 7 nucleotides align to TRBD2. J gave up 0 bases and V 1 base, and 11 bases lay outside the gene matches. There are 18 residues in the CDR3. CDR1 is SGDLS and CDR2 is YYNGEE in the germline V gene. Here the CDR3 reads CASSVSPYEAGSTDTQYF. CDR3 nucleotides: TGTGCCAGCAGCGTAAGTCCATATGAAGCGGGGAGCACAGATACGCAGTATTTT.

The J gene is TRBJ2-7, the V gene TRBV3-1 (or the pseudogene TRBV3-2), with TRBD1 matching over 8 bases. The CDR3 contains 14 residues. Germline-derived CDR1 and CDR2 are LGHDT and YNNKEL (reference sequence). Trimming took 1 base from V and 1 from J; bases not matched to a gene: 0. CDR3 sequence (DNA): TGTGCCAGCAGCCAAGGGGACAGGTCCTACGAGCAGTACTTC. Protein product: CASSQGDRSYEQYF.

V and J are TRBV6-6 and TRBJ1-4; D may be TRBD1 (5 bases). This CDR3 is built from 16 residues. Germline CDR1 MNHNY, CDR2 SVGAGI (reference sequence). V lost 4 bases and J 6 bases, leaving 18 bases between the germline ends. CDR3 loop: CASSSPSGDGYEKLFF. DNA for the CDR3: TGTGCCAGCAGTTCCCCCAGCGGGGACGGATATGAAAAACTGTTTTTT.

This rearrangement joins TRBV5-6 to TRBJ2-3; 8 nucleotides align to TRBD2. This CDR3 has 14 residues. Germline CDR1 is SGHDT and CDR2 is YYEEEE. The ends lost 4 bases at V and 6 bases at J; junction bases unmatched: 7. The CDR3: CASSRGGGPDTQYF. CDR3 DNA: TGTGCCAGCAGCCGGGGCGGGGGGCCGGATACGCAGTATTTT.

The chain combines TRBV11-2 with TRBJ2-3, with D possibly TRBD2 on 6 matching bases. In germline, CDR1 is SGHAT, CDR2 FQNNGV. V lost 1 base and J lost 5, with 7 bases in between. This CDR3 region has 13 residues. The CDR3 region has the DNA TGTGCCAGCAGCTTAGCGGGAGAAGATACGCAGTATTTT. It is translated as CASSLAGEDTQYF. Full variable domain (outside the CDR3, taken from reference TRBV11-2 and TRBJ2-3): EAGVAQSPRYKIIEKRQSVAFWCNPISGHATLYWYQQILGQGPKLLIQFQNNGVVDDSQLPKDRFSAERLKGVDSTLKIQPAKLEDSAVYLCASSLAGEDTQYFGPGTRLTVL.

The J gene is TRBJ1-6, the V gene TRBV4-2; 8 bases agree with TRBD1. Looked up from germline, CDR1 is LGHNA and CDR2 is YNFKEQ. Unmatched junction bases numbered 6, after V lost 3 bases and J lost 5 bases. This CDR3 is built from 16 residues. This CDR3 reads CASSQTDRVDNSPLHF. The CDR3 coding sequence is TGTGCCAGCAGCCAGACGGACAGGGTGGATAATTCACCCCTCCACTTT.

The J gene is TRBJ2-7, the V gene TRBV15; D unresolved. Trimming shortened V by 0 bases and J by 3 bases, and 3 bases separated the two germline ends. Per germline, CDR1 LNHNV and CDR2 YYDKDF (reference sequence). The CDR3 covers 12 residues. The CDR3 coding sequence is TGTGCCACCAGCAGAGACGGCTACGAGCAGTACTTC. As protein: CATSRDGYEQYF.

The V and J genes are TRBV2 and TRBJ1-1; D call uncertain. Germline CDR1 is SNHLY and CDR2 is FYNNEI. Trimming removed 6 bases at V and 5 bases at J, with 16 bases between. The CDR3 covers 14 residues. The CDR3 DNA follows: TGTGCCAGCAGCTCGATCTGGGGAGGAACTGAAGCTTTCTTT. It encodes CASSSIWGGTEAFF.

This chain uses TRBV14 with TRBJ1-2; D ambiguous. The CDR3 runs to 18 residues. CDR1 is SGHDN and CDR2 is FVKESK in the germline V gene. With 1 base removed from V and 2 bases from J, the gap between germline ends came to 20 bases. The CDR3 loop reads CASSQGATYVPLNYGYTF. CDR3 sequence (DNA): TGTGCCAGCAGCCAAGGGGCCACCTACGTTCCGCTCAACTATGGCTACACCTTC.

This sequence joins TRBV16 and TRBJ2-7; TRBD2 matches at 13 bases. There are 16 residues in the CDR3. The V gene's germline CDR1 is KGHSY and CDR2 FQNENV. Unmatched junction bases numbered 4, after V lost 3 bases and J lost 2 bases. The CDR3: CASSHPGTSGAYEQYF. The CDR3 bases are TGTGCCAGCAGCCATCCTGGGACTAGCGGGGCCTACGAGCAGTACTTC.

The rearrangement uses TRBV3-1 (or the pseudogene TRBV3-2) and TRBJ2-2; TRBD2 agrees at 9 bases. V shed 4 bases and J 3 bases; nucleotides not matched to a gene: 6. There are 16 residues in the CDR3. Germline lookup yields CDR1 LGHDT and CDR2 YNNKEL (reference sequence). The chain's CDR3 is CASSPPASGDTGELFF. The DNA for the CDR3 is TGTGCCAGCAGCCCCCCGGCTAGCGGGGACACCGGGGAGCTGTTTTTT.

The genes are TRBV15 and TRBJ1-2, with 9 bases that match TRBD1. This CDR3 comprises 16 residues. Germline assignment: CDR1 LNHNV and CDR2 YYDKDF (reference sequence). After removal of 6 bases from V and 6 bases from J, the junction contained 14 bases not matched to a gene. CDR3 region: CATRNPGQGFADGYTF. The CDR3 DNA reads TGTGCCACCAGGAACCCGGGACAGGGATTTGCGGATGGCTACACCTTC. Using reference TRBV15 and TRBJ1-2 for the parts outside the CDR3, the full variable domain is DAMVIQNPRYQVTQFGKPVTLSCSQTLNHNVMYWYQQKSSQAPKLLFHYYDKDFNNEADTPDNFQSRRPNTSFCFLDIRSPGLGDTAMYLCATRNPGQGFADGYTFGSGTRLTVV.

This rearrangement joins TRBV4-3 to TRBJ2-2; D is unclear. From germline, CDR1 is LGHNA and CDR2 YSLEER. The length of the CDR3 is 16 residues. The V end was cut by 1 base, the J end by 4 bases, with 13 bases between. CDR3 coding DNA: TGCGCCAGCAGCCAAGGGGCCTCAGCTGGCACCGGGGAGCTGTTTTTT. As protein: CASSQGASAGTGELFF.

The chain links TRBV10-3 to TRBJ1-2, with 8 nucleotides matching TRBD1. Trimming at V came to 5 bases and at J to 7 bases, leaving 12 bases not matched to a gene. The CDR3 sequence is 15 residues long. Germline V lookup: CDR1 ENHRY, CDR2 SYGVKD. The CDR3 DNA sequence: TGTGCCATCAGTCCCACTAGGCCTACAGGGGGTGGCTACACCTTC. Amino acids: CAISPTRPTGGGYTF.

The V and J genes are TRBV7-9 and TRBJ1-1; D not certain. Germline CDR1 SEHNR, CDR2 FQNEAQ (reference sequence). The V end was cut by 7 bases, the J end by 0 bases, with 6 bases between. This CDR3 region has 12 residues. The CDR3: CASKELNTEAFF. In nucleotides, the CDR3 is TGTGCCAGCAAGGAGTTGAACACTGAAGCTTTCTTT.

This chain links TRBV9 with TRBJ2-1; TRBD2 matches 12 bases. J gave up 4 bases and V 4 bases, and 9 bases lay outside the gene matches. The CDR3 runs 17 residues. Germline V gene sequence: CDR1 SGDLS, CDR2 YYNGEE. This chain's CDR3 is CASSPIPTSGSYNEQFF. The CDR3 region has the DNA TGTGCCAGCAGCCCAATCCCGACTAGCGGGAGTTACAATGAGCAGTTCTTC. Drawing the rest from reference TRBV9 and TRBJ2-1, the complete variable domain is DSGVTQTPKHLITATGQRVTLRCSPRSGDLSVYWYQQSLDQGLQFLIQYYNGEERAKGNILERFSAQQFPDLHSELNLSSLELGDSALYFCASSPIPTSGSYNEQFFGPGTRLTVL.

This clone was seen just once. The J gene is TRBJ1-2, the V gene TRBV29-1; D is undetermined. The CDR3 is 14 residues long. V dropped 3 bases and J dropped 7 bases, with 18 bases sitting between them. The germline V gene encodes CDR1 SQVTM and CDR2 ANQGSEA. CDR3 DNA: TGCAGCGTTGATATTTATTCGTCAGAGGGTGGCTACACCTTC. Its translation is CSVDIYSSEGGYTF.

This sequence joins TRBV12-5 and TRBJ1-2; the match to TRBD1 covers 8 bases. The length of the CDR3 is 13 residues. The V and J ends lost 6 bases and 8 bases, in that order; junction bases with no gene match: 8. CDR1 and CDR2 from the germline V gene are LGHNT and FRNRAP. The CDR3 DNA reads as TGTGCTAGTGGGAAGTCAGGGGGCCAGGGCTACACCTTC. The encoded protein is CASGKSGGQGYTF.

V is TRBV24-1 and J is TRBJ2-2; 8 bases fit TRBD1. V dropped 4 bases and J dropped 2; count of bases not matched to a gene: 5. From germline, CDR1 is KGHDR and CDR2 SFDVKD. This CDR3 has 16 residues. The CDR3 sequence: CATSEAGTGNTGELFF. In DNA, the CDR3 is TGTGCCACCAGTGAGGCCGGGACAGGCAACACCGGGGAGCTGTTTTTT.

As concerns this clone: The junction shows a germline mismatch at one end, possibly a read error. The J gene is TRBJ2-3, the V gene TRBV7-7; 11 bases line up with TRBD2. There are 15 residues in the CDR3. The germline gives CDR1 SSHAT, CDR2 FNYEAQ (reference sequence). CDR3 in amino acids: CASSRLAGSTDTQYF. CDR3 DNA: TGTGCTAGCAGCCGACTAGCGGGGAGCACAGATACGCAGTATTTT.

The chain has TRBV3-1 (or the pseudogene TRBV3-2) and TRBJ2-1; the match to TRBD1 covers 7 bases. CDR1 is LGHDT, CDR2 YNNKEL, per germline (reference sequence). CDR3 size: 16 residues. V was pared by 0 bases and J by 6 bases, with 8 bases of the junction left unmatched. The CDR3 nucleotides are TGTGCCAGCAGCCAAGATTTTGACGCAGGGGGCAATGAGCAGTTCTTC. Translation: CASSQDFDAGGNEQFF.

A remark on this clone: At the DNA level, this CDR3 is encoded by other sequences in the same sample as well. The rearrangement links TRBV6-2 or TRBV6-3 to TRBJ1-5, with D unclear. Germline-derived CDR1 and CDR2 are MNHEY and SVGEGT. Trimming removed 5 bases at V and 6 bases at J, with 11 bases between. The CDR3 runs to 13 residues. The CDR3 DNA follows: TGTGCCAGCAGTCCAGCGGCGGGTCAGCCCCAGCATTTT. This encodes CASSPAAGQPQHF.

The chain has TRBV6-5 and TRBJ1-4; D remains ambiguous. Trimming pared 4 bases from V and 0 bases from J, leaving 12 bases between. Germline CDR1 MNHEY, CDR2 SVGAGI. The length of the CDR3 is 16 residues. The CDR3 DNA is TGTGCCAGCAGTTGGGCACCCCTGGCAACTAATGAAAAACTGTTTTTT. Encoded protein: CASSWAPLATNEKLFF.